The 7 T cell receptor beta chains below were found in one sample sequenced in a study of graft-versus-host responses after intestinal transplantation. Antigens of these TCRs are unknown. The method was immunoSEQ multiplex PCR; TCRdb's version includes in-frame clones alone and lacks a portion of them. This repertoire shows about 89,000 clones, roughly 91% found once; its top ten account for 2% to 2.5%. Sample: unstimulated CD8+ T cells sorted from spleen or lymph node cells, taken before intestinal transplant. Every receptor here comes from a human donor who received an intestinal transplant.

The genes are TRBV6-5 and TRBJ2-1; TRBD2 aligns across 11 bases. CDR1 is MNHEY, CDR2 SVGAGI, per germline. J was trimmed by 6 bases and V by 5 bases; bases with no gene match: 3. There are 14 residues in the CDR3. This CDR3 is CASSNGLAGNEQFF. DNA of the CDR3: TGTGCCAGCAGTAACGGACTAGCGGGCAATGAGCAGTTCTTC.

J is TRBJ1-1 and V is TRBV7-9; 9 positions agree with TRBD1. With V trimmed by 5 bases and J by 4 bases, 11 bases remained unmatched. The CDR3 has 16 residues. Germline CDR1 SEHNR, CDR2 FQNEAQ (reference sequence). DNA for the CDR3: TGTGCCAGCAGCGATGGGGGGGGACAGGGAGGCACTGAAGCTTTCTTT. Residues: CASSDGGGQGGTEAFF.

V and J are TRBV11-2 and TRBJ2-3, with D tentatively TRBD1 (6 bases). CDR1 SGHAT and CDR2 FQNNGV come from the germline V gene. CDR3 length: 16 residues. V gave up 5 bases and J gave up 2 bases, with 17 bases separating them. In nucleotides, the CDR3 is TGTGCCAGCAGCCTTTGGGACAAGGAGGTCACAGATACGCAGTATTTT. Translating it yields CASSLWDKEVTDTQYF.

The CDR3 spells CASFGDRQSTEAFF. As DNA, the CDR3 is TGTGCCAGTTTCGGAGACAGACAAAGCACTGAAGCTTTCTTT. The V and J genes are TRBV6-1 and TRBJ1-1; tentative D call: TRBD1 (5 bases). CDR1 is MNHNS and CDR2 is SASEGT in the germline V gene. The CDR3 spans 14 residues. Trimming cost V 9 bases and J 4 bases, with 18 bases left between them.

The chain carries TRBV7-6 and TRBJ1-1; the D is unclear. The length of the CDR3 is 15 residues. V was clipped by 2 bases and J by 0 bases, with 10 bases between them. The V gene's germline CDR1 is SGHVS and CDR2 FNYEAQ. CDR3 sequence reads: CASSLTEGLNTEAFF. Here the CDR3 DNA reads TGTGCCAGCAGCTTAACGGAGGGATTGAACACTGAAGCTTTCTTT.

This chain joins TRBV11-2 and TRBJ2-3; TRBD2 might be the D (6 bases). Trimming left V 1 base short and J 2 bases short, with 10 bases between. This CDR3 spans 15 amino acids. The germline CDR1 and CDR2 sequences are SGHAT and FQNNGV. The DNA for the CDR3 is TGTGCCAGCAGCTTAGTGACGGGAGCCACAGATACGCAGTATTTT. Protein sequence: CASSLVTGATDTQYF.

The V and J genes are TRBV27 and TRBJ2-7, with TRBD2 identical over 11 bases. Germline assignment: CDR1 MNHEY and CDR2 SMNVEV (reference sequence). This CDR3 contains 17 residues. Losses at the gene ends were 0 bases for V and 1 base for J; bases not matched to a gene: 5. CDR3 amino acids: CASSLSLAGALSYEQYF. CDR3 coding DNA: TGTGCCAGCAGTTTATCACTAGCGGGGGCCCTATCCTACGAGCAGTACTTC.